The entry below describes one TCR beta chain. V was shortened by 6 bases and J by 0 bases, with 10 bases between the two germline ends. CDR1 and CDR2 from the germline V gene are MNHEY and SMNVEV (reference sequence). There are 14 residues in the CDR3. The data were obtained in a study of STAT5B mutations in CD4+ large granular lymphocyte leukemia. The data were produced by immunoSEQ multiplex PCR, yet TCRdb's version contains in-frame clones alone and is incomplete. This table holds about 38,000 clones, 85% found once. The rearrangement uses TRBV27 and TRBJ2-3; D unresolved. Sequences were obtained from CD4+ T cells from blood buffy coats. This sequence originates from a human donor in good health. DNA of the CDR3: TGTGCCAGCAGCAAAGGCGGAAGCACAGATACGCAGTATTTT. Translation gives CASSKGGSTDTQYF.